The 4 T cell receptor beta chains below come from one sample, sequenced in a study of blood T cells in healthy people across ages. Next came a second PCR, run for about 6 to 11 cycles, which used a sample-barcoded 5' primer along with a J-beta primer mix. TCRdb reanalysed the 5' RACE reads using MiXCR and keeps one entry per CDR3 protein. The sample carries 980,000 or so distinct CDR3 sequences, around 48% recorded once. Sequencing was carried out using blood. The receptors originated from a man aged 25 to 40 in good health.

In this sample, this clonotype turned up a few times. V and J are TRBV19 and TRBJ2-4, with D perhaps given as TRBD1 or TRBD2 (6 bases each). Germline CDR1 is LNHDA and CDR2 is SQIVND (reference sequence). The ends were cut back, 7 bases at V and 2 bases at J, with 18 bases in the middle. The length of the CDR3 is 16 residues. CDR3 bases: TGTGCCAGTACGGAGGGGGGTCCTTATCCCAAAAACATTCAGTACTTC. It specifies CASTEGGPYPKNIQYF.

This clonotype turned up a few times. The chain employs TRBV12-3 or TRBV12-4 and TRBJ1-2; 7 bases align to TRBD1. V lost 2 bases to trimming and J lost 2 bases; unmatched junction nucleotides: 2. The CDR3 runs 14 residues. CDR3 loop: CASSLRGHNYGYTF. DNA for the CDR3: TGTGCCAGCAGTTTAAGGGGGCACAACTATGGCTACACCTTC.

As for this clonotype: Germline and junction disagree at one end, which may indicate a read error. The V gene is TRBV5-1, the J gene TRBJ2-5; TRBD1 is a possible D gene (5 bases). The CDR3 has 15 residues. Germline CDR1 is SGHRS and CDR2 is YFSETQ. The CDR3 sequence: CTSSEGLRVLETQYF. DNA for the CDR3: TGCACCAGCAGCGAAGGTCTCAGGGTCTTGGAGACCCAGTACTTC.

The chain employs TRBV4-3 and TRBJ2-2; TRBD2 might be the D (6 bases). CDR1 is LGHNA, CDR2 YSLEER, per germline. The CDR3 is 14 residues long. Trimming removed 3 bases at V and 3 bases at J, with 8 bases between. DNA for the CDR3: TGCGCCAGCAGCCAGCGGAGGGACACCGGGGAGCTGTTTTTT. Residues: CASSQRRDTGELFF.